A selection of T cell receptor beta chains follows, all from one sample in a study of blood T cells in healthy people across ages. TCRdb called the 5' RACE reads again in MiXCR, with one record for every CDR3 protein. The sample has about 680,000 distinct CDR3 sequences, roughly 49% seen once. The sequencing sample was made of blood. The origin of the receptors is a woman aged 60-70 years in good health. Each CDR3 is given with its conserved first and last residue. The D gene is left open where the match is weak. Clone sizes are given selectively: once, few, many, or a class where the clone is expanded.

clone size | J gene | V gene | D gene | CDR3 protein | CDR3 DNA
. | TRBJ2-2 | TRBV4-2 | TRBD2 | CASRRLAGPNTGELFF | TGTGCCAGCAGAAGGCTAGCGGGACCGAACACCGGGGAGCTGTTTTTT
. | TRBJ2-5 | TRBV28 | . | CASDSLRPSGEQYF | TGTGCCAGCGATTCTCTGAGGCCCTCAGGGGAGCAGTACTTC
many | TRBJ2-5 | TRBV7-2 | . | CASSLAPRETQYF | TGTGCCAGCAGCTTAGCGCCCCGGGAGACCCAGTACTTC
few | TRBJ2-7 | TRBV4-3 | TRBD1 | CASSQEWGTEPYEQYF | TGCGCCAGCAGCCAAGAGTGGGGGACAGAACCCTACGAGCAGTACTTC
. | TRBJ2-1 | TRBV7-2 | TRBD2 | CASSLAPFTAGGPGEQFF | TGTGCCAGCAGCTTAGCGCCTTTTACAGCGGGAGGGCCGGGTGAGCAGTTCTTC
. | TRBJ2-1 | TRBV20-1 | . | CSALRDENNEQFF | TGCAGTGCTCTTCGGGACGAAAACAATGAGCAGTTCTTC
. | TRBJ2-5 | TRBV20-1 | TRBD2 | CSATDLSGGGPYQETQYF | TGCAGTGCTACGGACCTTAGCGGGGGAGGTCCTTACCAAGAGACCCAGTACTTC
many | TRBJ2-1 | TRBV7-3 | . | CASSSPRGGNEQFF | TGTGCCAGCAGCTCACCCAGGGGAGGGAATGAGCAGTTCTTC
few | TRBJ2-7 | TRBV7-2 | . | CASSFAWVHEQYF | TGTGCCAGCAGCTTTGCCTGGGTCCACGAGCAGTACTTC
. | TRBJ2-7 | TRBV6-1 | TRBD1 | CASSEQGAGYEQYF | TGTGCCAGCTCCGAACAGGGGGCGGGATACGAGCAGTACTTC
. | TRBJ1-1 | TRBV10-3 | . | CAISEQGLNTEAFF | TGTGCCATCAGTGAACAGGGACTGAACACTGAAGCTTTCTTT
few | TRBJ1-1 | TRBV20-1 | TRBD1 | CSAGPRTGNTEAFF | TGCAGTGCTGGACCAAGGACAGGGAACACTGAAGCTTTCTTT
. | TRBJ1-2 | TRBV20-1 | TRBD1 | CSANDRVAVRGYTF | TGCAGTGCAAACGACAGGGTGGCGGTCCGCGGCTACACCTTC
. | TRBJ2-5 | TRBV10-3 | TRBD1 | CAISGDRGGETQYF | TGTGCCATCAGCGGGGACAGGGGCGGGGAGACCCAGTACTTC
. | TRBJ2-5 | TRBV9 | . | CASSVATGQQETQYF | TGTGCCAGCAGCGTAGCCACAGGGCAACAAGAGACCCAGTACTTC
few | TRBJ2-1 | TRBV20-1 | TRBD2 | CSAREGRSSGSSYNEQFF | TGCAGTGCTAGAGAGGGGCGGTCTAGCGGGAGCTCCTACAATGAGCAGTTCTTC
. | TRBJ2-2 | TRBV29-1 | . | CSGPVPGELFF | TGCAGCGGACCAGTTCCCGGGGAGCTGTTTTTT
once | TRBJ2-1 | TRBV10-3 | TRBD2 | CAIRRTSGERNEHFF | TGTGCCATCAGAAGGACTAGCGGAGAACGCAATGAGCATTTCTTC
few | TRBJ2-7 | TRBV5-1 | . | CASSLESQGGSYEQYF | TGCGCCAGCAGCTTGGAGAGCCAGGGGGGCTCCTACGAGCAGTACTTC
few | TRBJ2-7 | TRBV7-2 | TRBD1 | CASSLARDRPSYEQYF | TGTGCCAGCAGCCTCGCACGGGACAGGCCCTCCTACGAGCAGTACTTC
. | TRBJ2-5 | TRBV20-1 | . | CSAIAEQETQYF | TGCAGTGCTATTGCGGAACAAGAGACCCAGTACTTC
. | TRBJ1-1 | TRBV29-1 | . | CSAGHTITEAFF | TGCAGCGCTGGACATACAATAACTGAAGCTTTCTTT
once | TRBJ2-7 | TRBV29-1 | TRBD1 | CSVRDSLYEQYF | TGCAGCGTTAGGGACAGCCTCTACGAGCAGTACTTC
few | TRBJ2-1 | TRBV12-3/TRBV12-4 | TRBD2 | CASSFAVTGGGREQFF | TGTGCCAGCAGTTTTGCGGTAACGGGAGGGGGGCGTGAGCAGTTCTTC
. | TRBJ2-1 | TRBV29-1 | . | CSVPRGFYNEQFF | TGCAGCGTGCCCCGGGGGTTTTACAATGAGCAGTTCTTC
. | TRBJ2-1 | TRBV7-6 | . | CASSLYQGRAASNEQFF | TGTGCCAGCAGCTTATACCAGGGACGAGCTGCTTCTAATGAGCAGTTCTTC
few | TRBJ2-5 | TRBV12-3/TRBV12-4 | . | CASSFYHGSEAGETQYF | TGTGCCAGCAGTTTTTATCACGGCAGCGAGGCGGGAGAGACCCAGTACTTC
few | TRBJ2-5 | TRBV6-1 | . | CASSVGLAQETQYF | TGTGCCAGCAGTGTGGGACTCGCACAAGAGACCCAGTACTTC
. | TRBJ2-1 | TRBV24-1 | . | CATTRADEQFF | TGTGCCACCACCCGGGCGGATGAGCAGTTCTTC
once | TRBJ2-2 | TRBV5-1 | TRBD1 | CASKVRTGTGELFF | TGCGCCAGCAAGGTCCGGACAGGGACCGGGGAGCTGTTTTTT
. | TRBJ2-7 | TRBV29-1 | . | CSVEENAGSFSYEQYF | TGCAGCGTTGAAGAGAACGCAGGAAGCTTTTCCTACGAGCAGTACTTC
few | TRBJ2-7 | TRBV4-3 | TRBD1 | CASSQGTGGSYEQYF | TGCGCCAGCAGCCAAGGGACAGGGGGCTCCTACGAGCAGTACTTC
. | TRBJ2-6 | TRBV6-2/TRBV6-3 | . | CASSLGGHSGANVLTF | TGTGCCAGCAGTTTGGGCGGACACTCTGGGGCCAACGTCCTGACTTTC
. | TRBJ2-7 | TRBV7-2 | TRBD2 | CASSRTSSEQYF | TGTGCCAGCAGCCGGACTAGCAGTGAGCAGTACTTC
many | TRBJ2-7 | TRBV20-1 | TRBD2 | CSAYSGTSGYEQYF | TGCAGTGCTTATTCCGGGACTAGCGGCTACGAGCAGTACTTC
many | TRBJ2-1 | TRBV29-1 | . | CSVVRRSSYNEQFF | TGCAGCGTTGTGAGGAGGAGCTCCTACAATGAGCAGTTCTTC
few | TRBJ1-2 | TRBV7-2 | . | CASSSQGGGYTF | TGTGCCAGCAGCTCCCAAGGTGGAGGCTACACCTTC
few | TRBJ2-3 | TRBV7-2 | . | CASRFNAGDTQYF | TGTGCCAGCAGATTTAACGCGGGAGATACGCAGTATTTT
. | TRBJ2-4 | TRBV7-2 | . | CASSPRGLGSHIQYF | TGTGCCAGCAGCCCCCGAGGTTTGGGGAGTCACATTCAGTACTTC
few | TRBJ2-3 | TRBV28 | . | CASSLHRVGGTQYF | TGTGCCAGCAGTTTACACAGGGTGGGGGGTACGCAGTATTTT
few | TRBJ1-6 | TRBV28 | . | CATGSLNSPLHF | TGTGCCACCGGGTCTCTAAATTCACCCCTCCACTTT
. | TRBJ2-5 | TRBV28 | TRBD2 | CASRPGLTIYQETQYF | TGTGCCAGCAGGCCGGGACTAACCATTTACCAAGAGACCCAGTACTTC
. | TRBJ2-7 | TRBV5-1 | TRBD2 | CASSSPLAGEINEQYF | TGCGCCAGCAGCTCGCCTTTAGCGGGAGAAATTAATGAGCAGTACTTC
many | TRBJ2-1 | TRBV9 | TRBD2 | CASSPGTSARNEQFF | TGTGCCAGCAGCCCCGGGACTAGCGCTAGAAATGAGCAGTTCTTC
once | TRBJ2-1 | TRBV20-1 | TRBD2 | CSARTGAGGPYNEQFF | TGCAGTGCTAGAACGGGAGCGGGAGGGCCCTACAATGAGCAGTTCTTC
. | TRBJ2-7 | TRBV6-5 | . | CASSYLTGRSYEQYF | TGTGCCAGCAGTTACTTAACTGGACGGAGTTACGAGCAGTACTTC
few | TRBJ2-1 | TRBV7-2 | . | CASSFAGFYEQFF | TGTGCCAGCAGCTTTGCAGGGTTCTATGAGCAGTTCTTC
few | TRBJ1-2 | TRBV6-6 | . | CASSYPTGANYGYTF | TGTGCCAGCAGTTACCCGACGGGAGCTAACTATGGCTACACCTTC
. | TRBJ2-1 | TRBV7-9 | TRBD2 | CASSPPAGRGNNEQFF | TGTGCCAGCAGCCCCCCAGCCGGGCGGGGGAACAATGAGCAGTTCTTC
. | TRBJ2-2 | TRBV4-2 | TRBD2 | CASSQAGGNTGELFF | TGTGCCAGCAGCCAAGCGGGAGGGAACACCGGGGAGCTGTTTTTT
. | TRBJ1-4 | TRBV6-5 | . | CASSYSGEKLFF | TGTGCCAGCAGTTACTCGGGTGAAAAACTGTTTTTT
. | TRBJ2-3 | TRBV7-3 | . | CASSAHASTDTQYF | TGTGCCAGCAGCGCCCACGCGAGCACAGATACGCAGTATTTT